A selection of T cell receptor beta chains follows, all from one sample in a study of CD8+ T cells in alopecia areata. Only in-frame clones appear in the TCRdb table, and some are missing; sequencing was by immunoSEQ multiplex PCR. Of around 86,000 clones listed, more than 65% are singletons. The source material was CD8+ T cells sorted from blood, sampled at week 44, from a patient treated with tofacitinib. The receptor set was obtained from a human donor with alopecia areata. CDR3s include the opening cysteine and the closing phenylalanine or tryptophan. D genes are given only for firm matches. Expanded clones get a size class; other rows say once, few or many, or leave the size out.

-	TRBV5-6	-	TRBJ1-2	TGTGCCAGCAGCCTATCGACAGAATTACCCTACTATGGCTACACCTTC	CASSLSTELPYYGYTF
-	TRBV19	-	TRBJ1-1	TGTGCCAGTAGTATAACCACGGGGTCCGTGAACACTGAAGCTTTCTTT	CASSITTGSVNTEAFF
-	TRBV29-1	-	TRBJ1-1	TGCAGCGTTGATGGGGATAGCACTGAAGCTTTCTTT	CSVDGDSTEAFF
-	TRBV9	TRBD1	TRBJ1-6	TGTGCCAGCAGCGTCATGGCAGGGGGATATAATTCACCCCTCCACTTT	CASSVMAGGYNSPLHF
-	TRBV25-1	-	TRBJ2-5	TGTGCCAGCAGTGAACTCCGGGACGACTTTTACCAAGAGACCCAGTACTTC	CASSELRDDFYQETQYF
once	TRBV30	TRBD2	TRBJ2-1	TGTGCCTGGAGTGTAATGGCTAGCGGGGATTTATATGAGCAGTTCTTC	CAWSVMASGDLYEQFF
once	TRBV30	TRBD1	TRBJ1-6	TGTGCCTGGAGCCGGGACAGCAATTCACCCCTCCACTTT	CAWSRDSNSPLHF
-	TRBV4-3	-	TRBJ2-3	TGCGCCAGCAGCCAAGATCCCCCCGGCGGGGCCGGAGATACGCAGTATTTT	CASSQDPPGGAGDTQYF
-	TRBV27	TRBD1	TRBJ1-1	TGTGCCAGCAGTTCGGGACAGACAATGAACACTGAAGCTTTCTTT	CASSSGQTMNTEAFF
-	TRBV27	TRBD1	TRBJ2-2	TGTGCCAGCAGTTACGACAGGGCCGGGGAGCTGTTTTTT	CASSYDRAGELFF
-	TRBV27	-	TRBJ1-1	TGTGCCAGCGGTGACGGGACACCCTCTCGGGAAGCTTTCTTT	CASGDGTPSREAFF
few	TRBV5-1	TRBD1	TRBJ1-5	TGCGCCAGCAGCACCGGACCGGGACAGCGAATTTTGCCCCAGCATTTT	CASSTGPGQRILPQHF
once	TRBV25-1	-	TRBJ1-4	TGTGCCAGCAGTGAGAGGGGACAATGGGGGGAAAAACTGTTTTTT	CASSERGQWGEKLFF
-	TRBV29-1	-	TRBJ1-3	TGCAGCGTTGAACCCGCGGGAGAGCCCTCTGGAAACACCATATATTTT	CSVEPAGEPSGNTIYF
-	TRBV19	-	TRBJ1-1	TGTGCCAGTAAACCGGGTTTTGGAAGATTTGAAGCTTTCTTT	CASKPGFGRFEAFF
-	TRBV5-6	TRBD1	TRBJ1-2	TGTGCCAGCAGACCGGGACAGGGGCCTTCTAACTATGGCTACACCTTC	CASRPGQGPSNYGYTF
-	TRBV7-6	-	TRBJ2-3	TGTGCCAGCAGCCCAAACAGGGGGAGCGGGGGCAATACGCAGTATTTT	CASSPNRGSGGNTQYF
few	TRBV29-1	TRBD2	TRBJ2-1	TGCAGCGTTCCCCCCGGGGGCGGGGGGCCCCATGAGCAGTTCTTC	CSVPPGGGGPHEQFF